This TCR beta chain was documented in a study of cytomegalovirus exposure and HLA in healthy donors. At the level of the study: The Caucasian-associated ancestry cluster held about 80% of around 380 genotyped donors.

Points from the study as a whole: Based on reports, TCR beta sequences accurately predicted HLA-A and HLA-B alleles for most subjects.

With regard to this clone: Its antigen is as yet unknown.

The PCR employed 60 Vbeta primers together with 13 Jbeta primers. Only in-frame clones appear in the TCRdb table, and some are missing; sequencing was by immunoSEQ multiplex PCR. The sample records about 90,000 clones, 70% to 85% being singletons. Germline lookup yields CDR1 SGHRS and CDR2 YFSETQ. The CDR3 has 16 amino acids. Losses at the gene ends were 2 bases for V and 4 bases for J; bases not matched to a gene: 9. Healthy people donating bone marrow made up the donors. The TCR was taken from a man between 25 and 39 years old in good health and CMV-seropositive. The chain is built from TRBV5-1 and TRBJ1-1, with 9 bases lining up with TRBD1. Sequencing input: PBMCs. The CDR3 protein is CASSFKSDRGSTEAFF. The CDR3 coding sequence is TGCGCCAGCAGCTTTAAGTCCGACAGGGGGAGCACTGAAGCTTTCTTT.